The source of this TCR beta chain is a study of T cells in Graves' hyperthyroidism and ophthalmopathy. Study outcomes and limitations: Blood held most thyroid clonotypes expanded above 0.001 frequency. Ophthalmopathy, which appeared later, was predicted by the model a median approximately 6.7 months before onset.

Amplified TCR beta CDR3 regions derived from RNA transcripts. The HTBI primer set served for first-round RT-PCR of the TCR CDR3. Each CDR3 protein gets one entry after TCRdb re-called the multiplex PCR reads with MiXCR. The sample carries hundreds of thousands of distinct CDR3 sequences, 15% to 18% recorded once. This clonotype was counted many times. The antigen is unknown. V dropped 1 base and J dropped 6; count of bases not matched to a gene: 16. CDR1 is MGHDK, CDR2 SYGVNS, per germline. This CDR3 has 18 amino acids. The PBMCs had their origin in 7.5 to 10 ml of fresh peripheral blood. Sequencing was carried out using blood. The TCR was taken from a woman between 18 and 29 years old with Graves' hyperthyroidism. The V call is TRBV25-1, the J call TRBJ1-2, with TRBD1 identical over 8 bases. Here the CDR3 reads CASSEWNRGEAVQNGYTF. The CDR3 bases are TGTGCCAGCAGTGAATGGAACAGGGGGGAAGCAGTTCAGAATGGCTACACCTTC.